The clone carrying this T cell receptor (beta chain) was seen a few times. These data come from a study of blood T cells in healthy people across ages. A second PCR, run for roughly 7 to 11 cycles, used a sample-barcoded 5' primer plus a J-beta primer mix. MiXCR, run by TCRdb on the 5' RACE reads, gives a single entry per CDR3 protein. This table has around 500,000 distinct CDR3 sequences, about 27% appearing once. The length of the CDR3 is 14 residues. Trimming pared 1 base from V and 5 bases from J, leaving 11 bases between. This sample also appeared in a second study, on T cells of mothers and their children.

The source is a boy younger than 10 in good health. Sequencing used blood. J is TRBJ2-5 and V is TRBV12-3 or TRBV12-4; no clear D gene. The CDR3 coding sequence is TGTGCCAGCAGTTTAGACGGGCTATATGAGACCCAGTACTTC. Amino acid sequence: CASSLDGLYETQYF.